This TCR beta chain originates from a study of blood T cell repertoires in COVID-19. Some clones are missing from TCRdb's copy, which holds only in-frame ones; the method was immunoSEQ multiplex PCR. The table lists about 480,000 clones, 89% of them singletons. V trimming: 0 bases; J trimming: 8 bases; junction bases outside the gene matches: 8. The CDR3 length is 16 residues. Looked up from germline, CDR1 is WNHNN and CDR2 is SYGVQD (reference sequence). Sequencing input: peripheral blood. This TCR was recovered from a man younger than 35 with COVID-19, enrolled during active disease. This sequence joins TRBV10-1 and TRBJ2-3, with 10 positions matching TRBD2. The CDR3 sequence: CASSESQSGRARTQYF. Here the CDR3 DNA reads TGCGCCAGCAGTGAGTCTCAAAGCGGGAGGGCCCGTACGCAGTATTTT.